This passage covers 14 T cell receptor beta chains from one sample sequenced in a study of human CD4 T cells and Enterobacteriaceae. The protocol was immunoSEQ multiplex PCR, while the TCRdb copy is restricted to in-frame clones and leaves out a portion. Of some 30,000 clones detected, roughly four fifths appear once; the ten largest clones hold around 1.7%. Memory CD4+ T cells were sorted as all CD4+ cells except CD45RA+CCR7+CD95- naive cells, over 95% pure. Sequencing was carried out using memory CD4+ T cells from blood. Source of these receptors: a human donor in good health.

The chain uses TRBV6-6 and TRBJ1-5, with D possibly being TRBD1 (5 bases). Germline CDR1 reads MNHNY; CDR2 reads SVGAGI (reference sequence). The CDR3 is 15 amino acids. V was clipped by 7 bases and J by 5 bases, with 18 bases between them. CDR3 in amino acids: CASKQDGAPYQPQHF. In DNA, the CDR3 is TGTGCCAGCAAACAGGACGGGGCCCCCTATCAGCCCCAGCATTTT.

The chain employs TRBV6-5 and TRBJ1-5; a possible D gene is TRBD1 (6 bases). Germline V gives CDR1 MNHEY, CDR2 SVGAGI. The V gene lost 5 bases and the J gene lost 9 bases, with 14 bases spanning the gap. The CDR3 covers 13 residues. CDR3 protein: CASSEDRRRPQHF. For the CDR3, the DNA is TGTGCCAGCAGTGAAGACAGGCGCAGGCCCCAGCATTTT.

This clone was seen more than once but under ten times. J is TRBJ2-1 and V is TRBV5-1; 11 nucleotides align to TRBD2. The CDR3 loop spans 15 amino acids. Germline V gives CDR1 SGHRS, CDR2 YFSETQ. V gave up 4 bases and J gave up 4 bases; unmatched junction bases: 4. The CDR3 nucleotides read TGCGCCAGCAGCCCAGGACTAGCGGGTTACAATGAGCAGTTCTTC. Its translation is CASSPGLAGYNEQFF.

This clone turned up a few times. The chain recombines TRBV5-6 with TRBJ2-5; TRBD2 matches at 10 bases. The V and J ends lost 5 bases and 4 bases, in that order; junction bases with no gene match: 17. Germline V gene data show CDR1 as SGHDT and CDR2 as YYEEEE. The CDR3 has 18 amino acids. The CDR3 region is CASSGLAEKIYGGETQYF. CDR3 sequence (DNA): TGTGCCAGCAGTGGACTAGCGGAGAAGATCTACGGTGGAGAGACCCAGTACTTC.

CDR3 sequence (DNA): TGTGCCAGCAGTGCGACAGGAACAGATACGCAGTATTTT. Its protein is CASSATGTDTQYF. The chain has TRBV6-1 and TRBJ2-3, with D tentatively TRBD1 (6 bases). CDR1 is MNHNS and CDR2 is SASEGT in the germline V gene. V was trimmed by 4 bases and J by 3 bases, leaving 8 bases between them. This CDR3 has 13 residues.

This clone has only a few counts. The V and J genes are TRBV6-5 and TRBJ1-5, with 11 bases identical to TRBD1. The germline V gene encodes CDR1 MNHEY and CDR2 SVGAGI. This CDR3 is built from 16 residues. The V and J ends lost 0 bases and 6 bases, in that order; junction bases with no gene match: 4. This chain's CDR3 is CASSYSRTGGLQPQHF. The CDR3 DNA reads as TGTGCCAGCAGTTACTCCCGGACAGGGGGCCTTCAGCCCCAGCATTTT.

The chain has TRBV11-3 and TRBJ2-1; D remains unclear. CDR3 length: 12 residues. V was trimmed by 5 bases and J by 10 bases, leaving 12 bases between them. Per germline, CDR1 SGHNT and CDR2 YENEEA. DNA of the CDR3: TGTGCCAGCAGCCACCGATTCGGCGAGCAGTTCTTC. It specifies CASSHRFGEQFF. The full variable domain, completed using reference TRBV11-3 and TRBJ2-1, is EAGVVQSPRYKIIEKKQPVAFWCNPISGHNTLYWYLQNLGQGPELLIRYENEEAVDDSQLPKDRFSAERLKGVDSTLKIQPAELGDSAVYLCASSHRFGEQFFGPGTRLTVL.

The V gene is TRBV19, the J gene TRBJ2-1; 11 bases map to TRBD2. The CDR3 contains 16 residues. Per the germline V gene, CDR1 is LNHDA and CDR2 is SQIVND (reference sequence). Trimming cost V 5 bases and J 10 bases; bases outside gene matches: 13. CDR3 sequence: CASSSGLAGRGEEQFF. In nucleotides, the CDR3 is TGTGCCAGTAGTTCAGGACTAGCGGGTAGGGGAGAGGAGCAGTTCTTC. Supplemented by reference TRBV19 and TRBJ2-1, the full variable domain reads DGGITQSPKYLFRKEGQNVTLSCEQNLNHDAMYWYRQDPGQGLRLIYYSQIVNDFQKGDIAEGYSVSREKKESFPLTVTSAQKNPTAFYLCASSSGLAGRGEEQFFGPGTRLTVL.

This clone was detected once. The rearrangement joins TRBV14 to TRBJ2-1; 8 bases agree with TRBD2. The J segment lost 0 bases and the V segment lost 4 bases, leaving 11 bases of the junction unmatched. From germline, CDR1 is SGHDN and CDR2 FVKESK. CDR3 length: 18 residues. In DNA form, the CDR3 reads TGTGCCAGCAGCCGCCTGGCGGGAGGAGCGGACTCCTACAATGAGCAGTTCTTC. It translates to CASSRLAGGADSYNEQFF.

This chain uses TRBV28 with TRBJ2-7; 9 positions match TRBD1. The germline gives CDR1 MDHEN, CDR2 SYDVKM. With 7 bases clipped from V and 5 bases from J, the junction kept 12 bases outside the gene matches. This CDR3 region has 15 residues. The CDR3 DNA reads TGTGCCAGCACCAAGGCGTGGGGACAGGGTAACGAGCAGTACTTC. Its translation: CASTKAWGQGNEQYF.

CDR3 DNA sequence: TGTGCCAGCAGCTCTACCGGGCATGGCTACACCTTC. This translates into CASSSTGHGYTF. V and J are TRBV7-9 and TRBJ1-2, with D unclear. This CDR3 comprises 12 residues. Germline loops: CDR1 SEHNR, CDR2 FQNEAQ (reference sequence). V lost 4 bases to trimming and J lost 6 bases, with 9 bases between them.

The chain has TRBV4-1 and TRBJ2-1; TRBD2 aligns across 14 bases. With 3 bases clipped from V and 6 bases from J, the junction kept 4 bases outside the gene matches. Germline V gene lookup returns CDR1 MGHRA and CDR2 YSYEKL. The CDR3 extends over 16 amino acids. CDR3 DNA: TGCGCCAGCAGCCACGGGACTAGCGGGAGTTTCAATGAGCAGTTCTTC. Protein sequence: CASSHGTSGSFNEQFF.

The chain uses TRBV9 and TRBJ2-7; the match to TRBD2 covers 14 bases. This CDR3 is 14 amino acids long. J lost 3 bases, V lost 5 bases, and 1 base had no gene match. CDR1 SGDLS and CDR2 YYNGEE come from the germline V gene. The chain's CDR3 is CASRGTSGSYEQYF. CDR3 sequence (DNA): TGTGCCAGCAGGGGGACTAGCGGGAGCTACGAGCAGTACTTC.

The chain recombines TRBV2 with TRBJ2-1, with 7 bases identical to TRBD2. The ends lost 5 bases at V and 7 bases at J; junction bases unmatched: 2. The V gene's germline CDR1 is SNHLY and CDR2 FYNNEI. CDR3 length: 12 residues. The CDR3 nucleotides are TGTGCCAGCAGTTGGGGGGGGAATGAGCAGTTCTTC. Protein: CASSWGGNEQFF.